Listed below are T cell receptor beta chains from one sample, sequenced in a study of blood T cell repertoires in COVID-19. Profiled with immunoSEQ multiplex PCR; TCRdb holds only in-frame clones, not every one. The repertoire consists of 250,000 to 300,000 clones, with around 85% occurring once and the leading ten covering approximately 12%. The sequenced sample was peripheral blood. The source of these receptors is a woman in her twenties or thirties with COVID-19, enrolled during active disease. Each CDR3 is given with its conserved first and last residue. A D gene is named only where the DNA matches it firmly. Some rows have no size entry. The others give once, few or many, or a class for an expanded clone.

j_call clone_size d_call v_call cdr3_aa cdr3_nt
TRBJ1-1 once - TRBV5-4 CASSLPQAAHTEAFF TGTGCCAGCAGCCTTCCCCAGGCCGCCCACACTGAAGCTTTCTTT
TRBJ1-2 - - TRBV27 CASSLSGGAGGYTF TGTGCCAGCAGTTTATCGGGGGGGGCGGGCGGCTACACCTTC
TRBJ1-1 - TRBD1 TRBV19 CASSIASGQGKTEAFF TGTGCCAGTAGTATAGCCTCAGGACAGGGAAAGACTGAAGCTTTCTTT
TRBJ1-2 - - TRBV27 CASSLLPDTYYGYTF TGTGCCAGCAGTCTACTGCCCGACACGTACTATGGCTACACCTTC
TRBJ1-3 - - TRBV4-1 CASSQDRFVDTIYF TGCGCCAGCAGCCAAGATCGGTTCGTGGACACCATATATTTT
TRBJ2-1 - TRBD2 TRBV14 CASSHRTSGRYNEQFF TGTGCCAGCAGCCACAGGACTAGCGGACGCTACAATGAGCAGTTCTTC
TRBJ2-5 once TRBD2 TRBV6-1 CASSDLLAGGLGGETQYF TGTGCCAGCAGTGACCTTTTAGCGGGGGGGCTGGGCGGAGAGACCCAGTACTTC
TRBJ2-1 once TRBD2 TRBV5-1 CASSGSGGVSEQFF TGCGCCAGCAGCGGTAGCGGGGGGGTAAGTGAGCAGTTCTTC
TRBJ2-5 - - TRBV7-9 CAGGGRGQETQYF TGTGCCGGAGGCGGCCGGGGACAAGAGACCCAGTACTTC
TRBJ1-1 - - TRBV19 CASNPQDPGPIEAFF TGTGCCAGTAACCCACAGGATCCTGGCCCGATTGAAGCTTTCTTT
TRBJ2-1 - - TRBV3-1/TRBV3-2 CASSWHSGSSYNEQFF TGTGCCAGCAGCTGGCATAGCGGATCCTCCTACAATGAGCAGTTCTTC
TRBJ1-5 - - TRBV18 CASSDQGSSNQPQHF TGTGCCAGCTCAGATCAGGGTTCAAGCAATCAGCCCCAGCATTTT
TRBJ2-7 - TRBD1 TRBV6-1 CASREDRGKTYEQYF TGTGCCAGCAGAGAAGACAGGGGTAAGACCTACGAGCAGTACTTC
TRBJ1-5 - TRBD1 TRBV25-1 CASRGQPNQPQHF TGTGCCAGCAGGGGACAGCCTAATCAGCCCCAGCATTTT
TRBJ2-5 - TRBD1 TRBV7-8 CASSSGTGGETQYF TGTGCCAGCAGCTCAGGGACAGGGGGAGAGACCCAGTACTTC
TRBJ2-7 - - TRBV5-1 CASSPGLRREQYF TGCGCCAGCAGCCCCGGACTCCGCCGCGAGCAGTACTTC
TRBJ2-7 - TRBD1 TRBV23-1 CAIRQGDYEQYF TGCGCCATTCGACAGGGGGACTACGAGCAGTACTTC
TRBJ2-7 - TRBD1 TRBV7-9 CASNQGATYEQYF TGTGCCAGCAATCAGGGGGCCACCTACGAGCAGTACTTC
TRBJ2-3 - - TRBV3-1/TRBV3-2 CASSHPQNTDTQYF TGTGCCAGCAGCCACCCACAGAACACAGATACGCAGTATTTT
TRBJ2-7 - - TRBV19 CASSMWVSVGAEEQYF TGTGCCAGTAGTATGTGGGTGAGTGTGGGGGCTGAAGAGCAGTACTTC
TRBJ2-3 - TRBD2 TRBV11-3 CASSFGGGTDTQYF TGTGCCAGCAGCTTTGGCGGGGGGACAGATACGCAGTATTTT
TRBJ2-5 - TRBD2 TRBV6-4 CASSDSSPSGGLQLGSQYF TGTGCCAGCAGTGACTCAAGCCCCAGCGGGGGGCTTCAATTGGGGTCCCAGTACTTC
TRBJ2-3 - TRBD1 TRBV7-8 CASSRRQGRLSTDTQYF TGTGCCAGCAGCCGAAGACAGGGGCGACTGAGCACAGATACGCAGTATTTT
TRBJ1-6 - - TRBV28 CAAAGPFFNSPLHF TGTGCCGCCGCAGGGCCGTTCTTTAATTCACCCCTCCACTTT
TRBJ2-1 - TRBD2 TRBV19 CASSGGALEQFF TGTGCCAGTAGCGGGGGGGCGCTTGAGCAGTTCTTC
TRBJ1-2 - - TRBV2 CASSEAHREPARANYGYTF TGTGCCAGCAGTGAAGCCCACCGGGAACCAGCAAGAGCTAACTATGGCTACACCTTC
TRBJ1-5 - - TRBV6-5 CASSYFGGGNQPQHF TGTGCCAGCAGTTACTTCGGGGGTGGTAATCAGCCCCAGCATTTT
TRBJ2-1 - TRBD1 TRBV6-5 CASSSHRDRGLDEQFF TGTGCCAGCAGTTCCCACCGGGACAGGGGTCTCGATGAGCAGTTCTTC
TRBJ1-3 - TRBD1 TRBV5-1 CASSSRQGRNTIYF TGCGCCAGCAGCTCCAGACAGGGGCGGAACACCATATATTTT
TRBJ1-1 - - TRBV2 CASRAGRGRGNTEAFF TGTGCCAGCAGAGCCGGGAGAGGGAGGGGAAACACTGAAGCTTTCTTT
TRBJ2-7 - - TRBV27 CASSRDFGYEQYF TGTGCCAGCAGTCGGGACTTTGGATACGAGCAGTACTTC
TRBJ2-3 - TRBD2 TRBV28 CASRGSGGRGDTQYF TGTGCCAGCAGGGGTAGCGGGGGCCGGGGAGATACGCAGTATTTT
TRBJ2-7 - - TRBV19 CASSWRGPSGYEQYF TGTGCCAGTAGTTGGCGGGGCCCGAGCGGGTACGAGCAGTACTTC
TRBJ2-3 - TRBD1 TRBV27 CASSLGIGQGSTDTQYF TGTGCCAGCAGTTTAGGCATAGGACAGGGCAGCACAGATACGCAGTATTTT
TRBJ1-6 - - TRBV7-2 CASSSQGVVSSPLHF TGTGCCAGCAGCTCCCAGGGTGTTGTAAGTTCACCCCTCCACTTT
TRBJ2-1 - - TRBV3-1/TRBV3-2 CASSQLDRLSSDEQFF TGTGCCAGCAGCCAACTCGATAGATTGTCTAGCGATGAGCAGTTCTTC
TRBJ2-1 - TRBD1 TRBV24-1 CATSDPLSGTGRNEQFF TGTGCCACCAGTGATCCTCTCTCCGGGACAGGGCGGAATGAGCAGTTCTTC
TRBJ2-2 - - TRBV10-3 CAISERGMSGELFF TGTGCCATCAGTGAAAGGGGGATGTCCGGGGAGCTGTTTTTT
TRBJ1-4 - - TRBV6-5 CASSPTGRANEKLFF TGTGCCAGCAGCCCAACAGGGAGGGCTAATGAAAAACTGTTTTTT
TRBJ1-1 - - TRBV5-6 CASSLRTEAFF TGTGCCAGCAGCTTGCGCACTGAAGCTTTCTTT
TRBJ2-2 once TRBD1 TRBV2 CASRREQGATSGELFF TGTGCCAGCAGAAGGGAACAGGGGGCGACCTCCGGGGAGCTGTTTTTT
TRBJ2-1 - TRBD2 TRBV2 CAGSGSGSYSYNEQFF TGTGCCGGGAGCGGGAGTGGCAGTTACTCCTACAATGAGCAGTTCTTC
TRBJ2-3 - TRBD2 TRBV5-1 CASRSPGLAGVSPTDTQYF TGCGCCAGCAGATCCCCGGGACTAGCGGGGGTAAGTCCCACAGATACGCAGTATTTT
TRBJ1-5 - - TRBV28 CASSPGGNQPQHF TGTGCCAGCAGCCCAGGGGGCAATCAGCCCCAGCATTTT
TRBJ2-7 - TRBD1 TRBV10-3 CAISGQGNYEQYF TGTGCCATCAGCGGACAGGGGAACTACGAGCAGTACTTC
TRBJ1-1 once TRBD1 TRBV6-5 CASSPGGFGTEAFF TGTGCCAGCAGTCCAGGGGGTTTTGGCACTGAAGCTTTCTTT
TRBJ2-1 - TRBD2 TRBV4-1 CASSQEGGNEQFF TGCGCCAGCAGCCAAGAGGGGGGGAATGAGCAGTTCTTC
TRBJ1-1 once - TRBV18 CASSPGAISTEAFF TGTGCCAGCTCACCGGGGGCTATTAGCACTGAAGCTTTCTTT
TRBJ2-4 - - TRBV2 CASSNRATLAKNIQYF TGTGCCAGCAGTAACAGGGCGACGCTGGCCAAAAACATTCAGTACTTC
TRBJ1-5 - - TRBV19 CASSSRTDSYSNQPQHF TGTGCCAGTAGCTCCCGGACAGACAGTTATAGCAATCAGCCCCAGCATTTT
TRBJ1-2 - TRBD1 TRBV19 CASSINSGTGNGYTF TGTGCCAGTAGTATAAATTCCGGGACAGGGAACGGCTACACCTTC
TRBJ2-7 - TRBD2 TRBV6-1 CASSVRRGIRSYEQYF TGTGCCAGCAGTGTTCGGCGGGGGATAAGGTCCTACGAGCAGTACTTC